This record covers a single T cell receptor (beta chain). As yet, its antigen is unknown. The sample originates from a study of T cells in localized non-small cell lung cancer. Clones were read by immunoSEQ multiplex PCR, and TCRdb kept only the in-frame ones, dropping some. The sample has some 25,000 clones, about 94% seen once. Whole-study findings and limits: Heterogeneity cannot be ruled out, as sequencing used one tumor region only. Among the tissues sampled, uninvolved adjacent lung had the highest T cell clonality, above tumor.

CDR3 size: 16 residues. The V gene's germline CDR1 is SGDLS and CDR2 YYNGEE. Germline trimming cut 4 bases from V and 2 bases from J; bases unmatched to any gene: 8. The chain joins TRBV9 to TRBJ2-2; 7 positions agree with TRBD2. The sample in question was peripheral blood, obtained before any cancer treatment. The clonotype was recovered from a woman between 35 and 75 years old with stage I lung adenocarcinoma. The CDR3 spells CASSQLPAGNTGELFF. For the CDR3, the DNA is TGTGCCAGCAGCCAACTACCAGCGGGAAACACCGGGGAGCTGTTTTTT.